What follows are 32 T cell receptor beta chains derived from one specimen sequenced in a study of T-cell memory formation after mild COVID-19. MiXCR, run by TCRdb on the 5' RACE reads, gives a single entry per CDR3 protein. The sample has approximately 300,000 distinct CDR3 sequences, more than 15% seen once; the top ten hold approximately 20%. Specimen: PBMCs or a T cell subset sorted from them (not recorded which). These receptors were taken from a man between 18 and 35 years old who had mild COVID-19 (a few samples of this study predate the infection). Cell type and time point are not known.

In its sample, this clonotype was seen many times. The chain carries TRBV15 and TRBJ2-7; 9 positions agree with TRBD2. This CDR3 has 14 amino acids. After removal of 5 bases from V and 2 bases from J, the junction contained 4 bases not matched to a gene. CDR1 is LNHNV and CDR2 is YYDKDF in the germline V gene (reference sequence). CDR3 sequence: CATSRSGGPYEQYF. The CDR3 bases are TGTGCCACCAGCCGTAGCGGGGGTCCCTACGAGCAGTACTTC.

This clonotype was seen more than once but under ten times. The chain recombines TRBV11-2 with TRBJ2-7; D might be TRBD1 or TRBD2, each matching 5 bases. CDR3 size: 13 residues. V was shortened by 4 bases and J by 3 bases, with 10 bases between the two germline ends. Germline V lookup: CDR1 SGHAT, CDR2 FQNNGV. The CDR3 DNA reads TGTGCCAGCAGCTGGGGGTCGCTCTACGAGCAGTACGTC. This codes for CASSWGSLYEQYV.

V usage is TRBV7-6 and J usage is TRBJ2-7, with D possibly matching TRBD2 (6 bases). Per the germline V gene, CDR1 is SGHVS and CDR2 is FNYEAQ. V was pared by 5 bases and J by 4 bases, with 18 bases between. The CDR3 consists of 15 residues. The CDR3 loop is CASSLEGTAGYEQYF. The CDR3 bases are TGTGCCAGCAGCCTGGAAGGGACCGCGGGATACGAGCAGTACTTC.

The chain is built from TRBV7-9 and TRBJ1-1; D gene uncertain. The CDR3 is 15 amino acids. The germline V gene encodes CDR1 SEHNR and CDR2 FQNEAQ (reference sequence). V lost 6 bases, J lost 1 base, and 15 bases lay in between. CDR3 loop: CASSRREGANTEAFF. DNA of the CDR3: TGTGCCAGCAGTCGACGAGAGGGTGCGAACACTGAAGCTTTCTTT.

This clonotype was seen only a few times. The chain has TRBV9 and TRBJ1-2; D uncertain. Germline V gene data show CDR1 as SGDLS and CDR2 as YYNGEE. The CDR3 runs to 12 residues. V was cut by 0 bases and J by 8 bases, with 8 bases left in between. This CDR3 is CASSVATMGYTF. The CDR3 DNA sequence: TGTGCCAGCAGCGTAGCTACGATGGGCTACACCTTC.

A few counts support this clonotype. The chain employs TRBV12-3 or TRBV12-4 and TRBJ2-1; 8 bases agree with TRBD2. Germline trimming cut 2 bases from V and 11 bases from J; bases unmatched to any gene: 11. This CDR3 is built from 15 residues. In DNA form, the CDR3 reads TGTGCCAGCAGTTTAAGCGGGGGTGGTCCTGGTAAGCAGTTCTTC. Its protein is CASSLSGGGPGKQFF.

The CDR3, as DNA: TGTGCCAGCAGCCAACACGCGGGTCAAATCTACGAGCAGTACTTC. It encodes CASSQHAGQIYEQYF. V usage is TRBV4-2 and J usage is TRBJ2-7; weak D call: TRBD2 (5 bases). This CDR3 is built from 15 residues. The germline CDR1 and CDR2 sequences are LGHNA and YNFKEQ. The ends were cut back, 2 bases at V and 3 bases at J, with 14 bases in the middle.

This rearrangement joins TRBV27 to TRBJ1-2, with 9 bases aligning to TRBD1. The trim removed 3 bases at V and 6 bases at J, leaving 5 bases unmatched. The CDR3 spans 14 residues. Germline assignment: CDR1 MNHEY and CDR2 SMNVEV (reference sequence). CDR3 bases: TGTGCCAGCAGTTTGCGGACAGGGGTTGATGGCTACACCTTC. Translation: CASSLRTGVDGYTF.

CDR3 region: CASSYSGTGAGYTF. Here the CDR3 DNA reads TGTGCCAGCAGCTATTCCGGGACAGGGGCTGGCTACACCTTC. The chain recombines TRBV5-8 with TRBJ1-2; 10 bases are a match to TRBD1. The CDR3 is 14 residues long. Germline values: CDR1 SGHTS, CDR2 YDEGEE. J gave up 7 bases and V 3 bases, and 6 bases lay outside the gene matches.

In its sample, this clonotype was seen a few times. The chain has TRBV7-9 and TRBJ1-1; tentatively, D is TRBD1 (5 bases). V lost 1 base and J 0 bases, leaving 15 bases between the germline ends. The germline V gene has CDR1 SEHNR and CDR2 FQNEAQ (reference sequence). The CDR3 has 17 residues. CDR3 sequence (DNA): TGTGCCAGCAGCTTAGGACTGGCAGGGACCTTGAACACTGAAGCTTTCTTT. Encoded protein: CASSLGLAGTLNTEAFF.

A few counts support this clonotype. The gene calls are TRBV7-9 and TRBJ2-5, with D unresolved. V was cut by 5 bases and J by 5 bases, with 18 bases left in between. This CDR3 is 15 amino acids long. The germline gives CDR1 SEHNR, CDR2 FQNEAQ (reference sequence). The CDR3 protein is CASSLTLRVRETQYF. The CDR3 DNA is TGTGCCAGCAGCCTCACACTTCGGGTTAGGGAGACCCAGTACTTC. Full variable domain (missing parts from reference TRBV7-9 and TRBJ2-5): DTGVSQNPRHKITKRGQNVTFRCDPISEHNRLYWYRQTLGQGPEFLTYFQNEAQLEKSRLLSDRFSAERPKGSFSTLEIQRTEQGDSAMYLCASSLTLRVRETQYFGPGTRLLVL.

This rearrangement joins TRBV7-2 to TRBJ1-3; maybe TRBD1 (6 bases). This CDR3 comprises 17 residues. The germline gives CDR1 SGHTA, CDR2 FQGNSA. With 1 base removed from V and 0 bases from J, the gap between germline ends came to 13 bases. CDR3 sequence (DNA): TGTGCCAGCAGCTTAGTAGGGGGAACCAGCTCTGGAAACACCATATATTTT. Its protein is CASSLVGGTSSGNTIYF.

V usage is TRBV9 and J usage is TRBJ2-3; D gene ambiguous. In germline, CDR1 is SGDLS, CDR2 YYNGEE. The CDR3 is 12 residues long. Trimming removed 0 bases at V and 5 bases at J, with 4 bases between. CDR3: CASSVELDTQYF. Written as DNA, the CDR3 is TGTGCCAGCAGCGTAGAATTAGATACGCAGTATTTT.

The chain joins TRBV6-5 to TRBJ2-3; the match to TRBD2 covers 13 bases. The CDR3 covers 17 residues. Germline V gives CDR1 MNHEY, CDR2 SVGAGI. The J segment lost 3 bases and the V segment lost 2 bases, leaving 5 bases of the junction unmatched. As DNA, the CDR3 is TGTGCCAGCAGTTACAGGCTACTAGCGGGGGGGACAGATACGCAGTATTTT. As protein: CASSYRLLAGGTDTQYF.

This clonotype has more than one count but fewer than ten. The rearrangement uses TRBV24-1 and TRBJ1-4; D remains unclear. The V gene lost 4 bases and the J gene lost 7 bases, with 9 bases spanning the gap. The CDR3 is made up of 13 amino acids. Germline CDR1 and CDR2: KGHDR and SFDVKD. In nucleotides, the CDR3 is TGTGCCACCAGTGACGGCCGAGTTGAAAAACTGTTTTTT. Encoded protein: CATSDGRVEKLFF.

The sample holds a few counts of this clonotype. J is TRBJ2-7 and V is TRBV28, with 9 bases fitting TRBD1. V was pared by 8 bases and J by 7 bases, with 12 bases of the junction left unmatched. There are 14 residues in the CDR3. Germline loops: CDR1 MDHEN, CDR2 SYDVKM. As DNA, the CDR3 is TGTGCCAGCGGACCCGGGACAGGGTCGAGGGAGCAGTACTTC. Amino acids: CASGPGTGSREQYF.

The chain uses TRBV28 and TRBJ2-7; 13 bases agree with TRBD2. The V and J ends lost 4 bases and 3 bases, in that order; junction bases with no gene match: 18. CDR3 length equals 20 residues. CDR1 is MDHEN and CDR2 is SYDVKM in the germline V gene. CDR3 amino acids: CASSSTPGKLAGGPDYEQYV. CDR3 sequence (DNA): TGTGCCAGCAGTTCTACCCCGGGGAAACTAGCGGGGGGGCCTGACTACGAGCAGTACGTC.

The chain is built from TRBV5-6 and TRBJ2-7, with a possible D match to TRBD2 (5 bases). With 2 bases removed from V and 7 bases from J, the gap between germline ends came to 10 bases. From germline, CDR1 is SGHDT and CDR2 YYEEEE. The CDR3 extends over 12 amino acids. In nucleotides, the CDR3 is TGTGCCAGCAGCTTACCATCGGGAGAGCAGTACGTC. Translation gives CASSLPSGEQYV.

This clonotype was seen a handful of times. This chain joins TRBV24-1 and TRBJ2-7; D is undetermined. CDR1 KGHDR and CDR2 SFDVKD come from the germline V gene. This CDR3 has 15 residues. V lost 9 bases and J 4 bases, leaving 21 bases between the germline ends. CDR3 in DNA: TGTGCCACCGCTGGGTTTCAGGTTCTACCTTACGAGCAGTACTTC. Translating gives CATAGFQVLPYEQYF.

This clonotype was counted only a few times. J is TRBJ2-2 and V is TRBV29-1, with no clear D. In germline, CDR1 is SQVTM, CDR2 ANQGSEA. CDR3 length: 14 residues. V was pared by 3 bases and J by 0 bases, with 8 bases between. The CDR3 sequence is CSVDGRTNTGELFF. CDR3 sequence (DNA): TGCAGCGTTGATGGGCGGACGAACACCGGGGAGCTGTTTTTT.

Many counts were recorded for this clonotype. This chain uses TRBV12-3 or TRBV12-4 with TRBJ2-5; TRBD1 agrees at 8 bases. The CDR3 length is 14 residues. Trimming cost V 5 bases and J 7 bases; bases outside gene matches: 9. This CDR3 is CASSLTRGRGTQYF. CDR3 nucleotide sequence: TGTGCCAGCAGTCTCACCAGGGGGCGAGGGACCCAGTACTTC.

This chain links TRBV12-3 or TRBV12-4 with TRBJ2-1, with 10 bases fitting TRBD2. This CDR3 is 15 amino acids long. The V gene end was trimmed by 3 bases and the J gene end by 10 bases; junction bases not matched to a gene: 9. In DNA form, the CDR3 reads TGTGCCAGCAGTTTTAGAGCGGGGGGGCCGAGAGAGCAGTTCTTC. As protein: CASSFRAGGPREQFF.

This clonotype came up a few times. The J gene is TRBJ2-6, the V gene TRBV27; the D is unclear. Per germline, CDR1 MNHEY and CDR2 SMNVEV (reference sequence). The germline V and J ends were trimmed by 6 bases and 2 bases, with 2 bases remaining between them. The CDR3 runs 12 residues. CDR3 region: CASRTGANVLTF. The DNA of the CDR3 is TGTGCCAGCAGAACTGGGGCCAACGTCCTGACTTTC.

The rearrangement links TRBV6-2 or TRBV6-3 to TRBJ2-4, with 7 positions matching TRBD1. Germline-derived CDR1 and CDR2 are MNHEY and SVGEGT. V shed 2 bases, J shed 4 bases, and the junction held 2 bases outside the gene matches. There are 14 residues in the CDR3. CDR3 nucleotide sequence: TGTGCCAGCAGTTACCAGGGACAGAAAAACATTCAGTACTTC. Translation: CASSYQGQKNIQYF.

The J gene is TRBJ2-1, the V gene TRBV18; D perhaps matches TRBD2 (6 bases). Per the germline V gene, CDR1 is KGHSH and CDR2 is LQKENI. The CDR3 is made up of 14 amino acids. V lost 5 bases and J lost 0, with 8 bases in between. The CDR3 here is CASSTTSSYNEQFF. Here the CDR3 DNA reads TGTGCCAGCTCAACGACTAGCTCCTACAATGAGCAGTTCTTC. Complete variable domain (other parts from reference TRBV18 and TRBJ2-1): NAGVMQNPRHLVRRRGQEARLRCSPMKGHSHVYWYRQLPEEGLKFMVYLQKENIIDESGMPKERFSAEFPKEGPSILRIQQVVRGDSAAYFCASSTTSSYNEQFFGPGTRLTVL.

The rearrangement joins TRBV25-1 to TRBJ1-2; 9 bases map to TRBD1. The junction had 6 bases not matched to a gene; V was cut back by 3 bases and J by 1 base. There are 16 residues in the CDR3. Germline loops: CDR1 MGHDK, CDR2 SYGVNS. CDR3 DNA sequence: TGTGCCAGCAGTGAGACTACAGGGGGCCGTAACTATGGCTACACCTTC. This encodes CASSETTGGRNYGYTF.

Here the CDR3 DNA reads TGCGCCAGCAGCTTGTTTAGCGGGGACTCAGAGACCCAGTACTTC. As protein: CASSLFSGDSETQYF. V is TRBV5-1 and J is TRBJ2-5, with 8 bases identical to TRBD2. Trimming at V came to 1 base and at J to 4 bases, leaving 6 bases not matched to a gene. The CDR3 runs 15 residues. CDR1 and CDR2 (germline): SGHRS, YFSETQ.

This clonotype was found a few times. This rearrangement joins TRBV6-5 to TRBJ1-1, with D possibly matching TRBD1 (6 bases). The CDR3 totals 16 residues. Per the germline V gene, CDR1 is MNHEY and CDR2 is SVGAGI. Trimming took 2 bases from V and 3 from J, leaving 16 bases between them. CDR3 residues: CASSYGQGKRYTEAFF. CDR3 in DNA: TGTGCCAGCAGTTACGGGCAGGGGAAGAGGTACACTGAAGCTTTCTTT.

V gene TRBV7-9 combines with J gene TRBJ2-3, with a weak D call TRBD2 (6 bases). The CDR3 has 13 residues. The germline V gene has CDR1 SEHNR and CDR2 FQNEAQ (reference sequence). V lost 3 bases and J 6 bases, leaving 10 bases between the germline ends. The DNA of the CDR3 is TGTGCCAGCAGCTTCGCCGGAGGGGATACGCAGTATTTT. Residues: CASSFAGGDTQYF.

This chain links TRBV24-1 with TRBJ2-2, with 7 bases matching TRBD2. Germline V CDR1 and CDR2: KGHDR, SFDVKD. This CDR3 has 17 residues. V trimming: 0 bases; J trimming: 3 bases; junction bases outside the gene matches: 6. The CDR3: CATSDLHSAGHTGELFF. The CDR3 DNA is TGTGCCACCAGTGATTTGCATTCAGCGGGGCACACCGGGGAGCTGTTTTTT.

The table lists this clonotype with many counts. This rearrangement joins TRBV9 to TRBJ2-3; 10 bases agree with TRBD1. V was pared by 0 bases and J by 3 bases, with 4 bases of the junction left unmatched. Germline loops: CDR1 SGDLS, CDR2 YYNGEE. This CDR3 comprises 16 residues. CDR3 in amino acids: CASSVGSGQGTDTQYF. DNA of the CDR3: TGTGCCAGCAGCGTAGGTTCGGGACAGGGGACAGATACGCAGTATTTT.

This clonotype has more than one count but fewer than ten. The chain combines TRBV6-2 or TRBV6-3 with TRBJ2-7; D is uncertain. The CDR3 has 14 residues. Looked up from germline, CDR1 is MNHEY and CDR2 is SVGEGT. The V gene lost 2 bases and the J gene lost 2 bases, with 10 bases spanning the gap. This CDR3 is CASSYRVATYEQYV. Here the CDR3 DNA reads TGTGCCAGCAGTTACCGGGTGGCTACCTACGAGCAGTACGTC.